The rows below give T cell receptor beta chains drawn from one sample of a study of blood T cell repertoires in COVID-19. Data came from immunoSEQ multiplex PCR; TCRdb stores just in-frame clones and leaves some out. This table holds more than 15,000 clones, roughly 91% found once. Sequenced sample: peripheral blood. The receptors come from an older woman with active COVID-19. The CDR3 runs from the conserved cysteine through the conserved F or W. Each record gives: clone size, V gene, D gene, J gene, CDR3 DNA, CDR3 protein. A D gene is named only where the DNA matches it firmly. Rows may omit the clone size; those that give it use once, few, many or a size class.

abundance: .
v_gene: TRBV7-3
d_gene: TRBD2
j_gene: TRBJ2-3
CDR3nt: TGTGCCAGCAGCTTAGAGCTAGCGGGGCGTAGCACAGATACGCAGTATTTT
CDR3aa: CASSLELAGRSTDTQYF

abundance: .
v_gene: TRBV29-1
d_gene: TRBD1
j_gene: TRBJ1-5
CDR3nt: TGCAGCGGGACCGGGACAGCTAGCAATCAGCCCCAGCATTTT
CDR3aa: CSGTGTASNQPQHF

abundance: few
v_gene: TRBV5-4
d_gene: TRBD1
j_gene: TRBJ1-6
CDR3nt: TGTGCCACCAGGACAGGGAGCGAGCCAAATTCACCCCTCCACTTT
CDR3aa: CATRTGSEPNSPLHF

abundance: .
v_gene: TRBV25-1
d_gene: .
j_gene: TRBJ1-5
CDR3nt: TGTGCCAGCAGGGTGGGAGATCAGCCCCAGCATTTT
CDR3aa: CASRVGDQPQHF

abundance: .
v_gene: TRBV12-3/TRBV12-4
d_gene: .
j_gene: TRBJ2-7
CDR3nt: TGTGCCAGCAGTTACAGCTCCTACGAGCAGTACTTC
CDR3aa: CASSYSSYEQYF

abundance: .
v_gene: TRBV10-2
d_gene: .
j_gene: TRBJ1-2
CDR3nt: TGCGCCAGCAGTGAGTTTGGGTATAGCGACACCTTC
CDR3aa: CASSEFGYSDTF

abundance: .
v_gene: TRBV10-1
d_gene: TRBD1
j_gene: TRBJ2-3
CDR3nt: TGCGCCAGCAAGGGGGCGGGAGATACGCAGTATTTT
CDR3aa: CASKGAGDTQYF

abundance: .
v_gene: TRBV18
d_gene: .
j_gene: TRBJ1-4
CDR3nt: TGTGCCAGCTCACCATTCCCTGGGGGCTGGAAGTCGGTTAATGAAAAACTGTTTTTT
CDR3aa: CASSPFPGGWKSVNEKLFF

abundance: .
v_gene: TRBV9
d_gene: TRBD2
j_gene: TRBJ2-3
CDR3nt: TGTGCCAGCAGCCCTACAGCTAGCGGGGGGGCCTTGGCATCGCAGTATTTT
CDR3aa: CASSPTASGGALASQYF

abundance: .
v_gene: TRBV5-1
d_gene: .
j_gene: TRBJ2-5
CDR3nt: TGCGCCAGCAGCTCAGGGGCGTGGGAGACCCAGTACTTC
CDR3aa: CASSSGAWETQYF

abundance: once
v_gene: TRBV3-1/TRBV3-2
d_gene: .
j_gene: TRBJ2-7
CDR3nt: TGTGCCAGCAGCTTGACCCCAGGGGGGAACTACGAGCAGTACTTC
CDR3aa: CASSLTPGGNYEQYF

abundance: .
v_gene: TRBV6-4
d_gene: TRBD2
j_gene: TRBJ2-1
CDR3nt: TGTGCCAGCAGTGACGGGTCCAGCGGGGGTGTCGATGAGCAGTTCTTC
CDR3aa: CASSDGSSGGVDEQFF

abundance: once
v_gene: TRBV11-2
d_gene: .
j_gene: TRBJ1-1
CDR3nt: TGTGCCAGCAGCTACTGGATGGGGGGAGGGACTGAAGCTTTCTTT
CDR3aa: CASSYWMGGGTEAFF